The T cell receptor (beta chain) under discussion was sequenced for a study of shared clonotypes between healthy human individuals. About this clone itself: The target antigen is unknown.

Findings and limits, study-wide: Rarefaction curves obtained for sorted subsets showed sequencing incomplete despite large depth. Sampling used blood alone; tissue repertoires probably differ.

The data were produced by immunoSEQ multiplex PCR, yet TCRdb's version contains in-frame clones alone and is incomplete. The table has hundreds of thousands of clones, roughly 70% seen once; the top ten hold around 10%. The length of the CDR3 is 17 residues. Trimming took 5 bases from V and 2 from J; bases not matched to a gene: 9. The V gene's germline CDR1 is SGHRS and CDR2 YFSETQ. The V call is TRBV5-1, the J call TRBJ2-7, with TRBD2 matching over 14 bases. The sample was memory CD4+ T cells sorted from blood. Subset indicated: CD45RA-negative fraction. The receptor was derived from a man aged 30 to 45 in good health. The CDR3 bases are TGCGCCAGCAGTCAAGGGACTAGCGGGAGTGTTGCCTACGAGCAGTACTTC. Amino acids: CASSQGTSGSVAYEQYF. Drawing the rest from reference TRBV5-1 and TRBJ2-7, the complete variable domain is KAGVTQTPRYLIKTRGQQVTLSCSPISGHRSVSWYQQTPGQGLQFLFEYFSETQRNKGNFPGRFSGRQFSNSRSEMNVSTLELGDSALYLCASSQGTSGSVAYEQYFGPGTRLTVT.